The clone carrying this TCR beta chain appeared a few times. The antigen remains undetermined. The ends lost 2 bases at V and 9 bases at J; junction bases unmatched: 7. This CDR3 region has 15 residues. The germline CDR1 and CDR2 sequences are LNHNV and YYDKDF (reference sequence). Profiling relied on immunoSEQ multiplex PCR, and the TCRdb table lists in-frame clones only, not all of them. The sample includes over 70,000 clones, roughly 89% of them seen just once. Second-dose schedules of about 4 or about 12 weeks were combined. This sample was included in a study of T cell responses to AZD1222 COVID-19 vaccine. Study findings and constraints: Reportedly, nearly half the spike-specific TCRs target unmutated variant regions. Baseline antibody screening turned up just six seropositive AZD1222 recipients.

The receptor comes from an adult who received the AZD1222 COVID-19 vaccine. The sample consisted of peripheral blood, taken 28 days after the second AZD1222 dose. The chain is built from TRBV15 and TRBJ1-6; TRBD1 matches 7 bases. CDR3 sequence reads: CATSRRTGGFSPLHF. CDR3 coding DNA: TGTGCCACCAGCAGACGGACAGGAGGTTTTTCACCCCTCCACTTT.